This TCR beta chain originates from a study of shared clonotypes between healthy human individuals. Overall study: Each donor's CD8 memory used one plate, CD8 naive two, each CD4 subset three.

Study-level findings and limits: The study's rarefaction showed incomplete sorted-subset sequencing despite large depth. On the whole, naive subsets had larger estimated richness than memory subsets had.

With respect to this clone: Its antigen is as yet unknown.

The CDR3 is made up of 13 amino acids. Germline V CDR1 and CDR2: MNHEY, SMNVEV (reference sequence). The ends were cut back, 1 base at V and 3 bases at J, with 6 bases in the middle. Only in-frame clones appear in the TCRdb table, and some are missing; sequencing was by immunoSEQ multiplex PCR. The sample holds about 2.4 million clones, roughly 93% seen once. The CD4+ fraction was divided into a CD45RA+ naive subset and a CD45RA-negative memory subset. Sequencing input: naive CD4+ T cells from PBMCs. Subset given: CD45RA+ positively selected. The TCR originated in a man aged 18 to 30 in good health. Some clones in this sample may be carry-over from other donors' samples. This rearrangement joins TRBV27 to TRBJ1-1; no clear D. CDR3 sequence reads: CASSLWSYTEAFF. As DNA, the CDR3 is TGTGCCAGCAGTTTATGGTCTTACACTGAAGCTTTCTTT.